Listed here is a single TCR beta chain. Its recognized antigen is unknown. The input lacks base qualities; no much larger clone sits a single base away. The data are from a study of cytomegalovirus exposure and HLA in healthy donors (TCRdb year 2017). Background on the whole study: In an earlier analysis of 450 to 750 of the donors, approximately 300 Gb of sequence data and 90 million to 130 million unique TCR beta sequences from about 190 million T cells were reported. The study aimed to test whether cataloging public T cell receptors could reveal signatures of past pathogen exposure. Genome-wide SNP genotypes for about 60% of the roughly 700 donors were used in a later genetic analysis, which treated that subset as a discovery cohort. In an earlier analysis of 550 to 700 of the donors, high-throughput TCR beta sequencing was used to judge whether each TCR beta V gene segment behaved as functional or pseudogenic. Donor age, sex, ethnicity and CMV serostatus were collected together with the repertoire data. An early release that covered roughly 600 HLA-typed donors contained approximately 320 gigabases of sequencing data and 85 million to 100 million unique TCR sequences. To study patterns of TCR occurrence, a later analysis re-analyzed previously published TCR beta repertoires from more than 550 donors and added high-resolution HLA genotyping. The study combined high-throughput TCR immunosequencing, statistical association of individual TCRs with disease status, and machine learning to predict cytomegalovirus infection status. The number of typed donors differed by locus: about 620-640 for A, B, C, DRB1 and DQB1; 500 to 550 for DQA1; 600 to 610 for DPA1; and about 450 for DPB1. Both class I and class II loci were covered by HLA typing, at four-digit resolution. Rather than drawing on any new phenotypic data, the later analysis identified candidate immune exposures from TCR beta sequences and the way those sequences occurred across donors. Across some 400 genotyped donors of the cohort, an average of about 240,000 unique TCR beta nucleotide sequences per donor were sequenced, and 15% to 20% of those sequences were non-productive. Using immunosequencing, the study profiled T cell repertoires from some 670 subjects and related those repertoires to cytomegalovirus serostatus. Besides the first cohort of 550 to 750 subjects, a separate validation cohort made up of over 95 different subjects was used. Because of strong linkage in the cohort, five DR-DQ haplotypes were treated as single units for association and clustering. All discovery cohort repertoires had been generated using a single sequencing platform. Of the roughly 410 genotyped donors, 81% were placed in the genetic ancestry cluster associated with self-reported Caucasian donors. Results the study describes overall, beyond this receptor: Because HLA typing was missing for some donors at each locus, association tests included only the typed subset. A few of the identified cytomegalovirus-associated TCR beta chains were confirmed in vitro to be specific for cytomegalovirus antigens. Some IMGT-functional V segments, including TRBV6-2 and TRBV6-3, could not be distinguished by the 87-base-pair reads and were therefore excluded. The classifier was reported to diagnose cytomegalovirus status with high specificity and sensitivity in both the original and validation cohorts. CMV serostatus was the only immune exposure information available for the cohort. A further reported finding was that TCR beta sequences accurately predicted the HLA-A and HLA-B alleles for most subjects in the first cohort. Linkage disequilibrium might explain the correlated functional status among segregating V segments, but an unknown experimental factor could not be ruled out. Because counts were too low, seventeen rarely observed V segments, including chromosome 9 orphons, were excluded from the earlier analysis of several hundred of the donors. Broadly in line with IMGT annotations, most TCR beta V segments showed up in productive rearrangements about 87% or about 30% of the time in an earlier analysis of about 500 of the donors. A later analysis found that HLA-associated TCR beta chains were more clonally expanded and had lower generation probabilities than equally common non-associated chains. Specific HLA alleles were associated with 15,000 to 20,000 TCR beta sequences at a false discovery rate of 0.05 in a later analysis. When HLA alleles, especially DR and DQ, strongly co-occurred, attributing TCR associations to individual alleles was difficult. In a later analysis, the rate of TCR association differed among HLA loci, with DRB1 alleles having the most associated TCRs and HLA-C alleles having the fewest. The cohort was sequenced for TCR beta chains only, and without alpha or paired-chain data the features that could be detected were limited. Compared with the roughly 710-donor mean, donors in an Asian-associated ancestry cluster had fewer N-insertions in productive TCRs, according to a later genetic analysis. A cluster of highly shared sequence variants was judged likely to represent a technical artifact of the sequencing pipeline. Most CMV-associated TCR beta chains appeared to be HLA-restricted in a later analysis, and the HLA associations seemed to be driven largely by CMV exposure. Roughly uniform sequencing depth across donors was assumed in presence/absence analyses, although this assumption may not hold. A later analysis reported that several top co-occurrence clusters appeared linked to parvovirus B19, influenza, CMV and Epstein-Barr virus. According to the authors, the approach could potentially be generalized to other disease states and immunological phenotypes. In a later genetic analysis, a missense DCLRE1C variant was associated with V-gene and J-gene trimming of TCR beta chains, and the association was replicated in an independent cohort. While some public TCRs were present in many individuals, most TCR sequences turned up only very rarely across donors. In the study, 150 to 200 TCR beta chains were listed as associated with cytomegalovirus.

The cohort consisted of more than 650 healthy bone marrow donors. Cohort members were all nominally healthy when sampled, although unrecorded immune exposures were likely present. The donor was CMV seronegative and belonged to the group of roughly 330 seronegative cohort members. Each donor provided a peripheral blood sample, and peripheral blood mononuclear cells were used for TCR beta sequencing. Genomic DNA was extracted from the blood cell samples with the Qiagen DNeasy Blood Extraction Kit. From the germline V gene (reference sequence), CDR1 is GTSNPN and CDR2 is SVGIG. The germline V and J ends show losses of 5 bases and 2 bases respectively, and no gene match explains 3 bases of the junction. The CDR3, cysteine through phenylalanine, is 13 amino acids long. Only CDR3 DNA is held: 39 bases, read in frame from base 1. The library was generated by the immunoSEQ multiplex PCR assay. For the multiplex PCR, a mixture combining 60 forward primers for TCR Vbeta segments and 13 reverse primers for TCR Jbeta segments was used. The CDR3 region of rearranged TCR beta genes was amplified from genomic DNA with a multiplex PCR assay. The amplified TCR beta libraries were sequenced on the Illumina HiSeq System as 87-base-pair reads. In the authors' own workflow: A later analysis counted approximately 74 million unique TCR beta chains across the 600 to 850 repertoires, and around 12 million of these chains were shared by at least two donors. To remove PCR and sequencing errors, raw reads were error-corrected and collapsed into unique sequences using a nearest-neighbor algorithm that merged closely related sequences. CDR3 sequences were aligned to IMGT reference sequences to assign V, D and J gene segments. For a sequence to be retained, at least a six-nucleotide match to both a V gene segment and a J gene segment was required. A rearrangement was called productive if the CDR3 had no stop codons and remained in frame with V and J, and every other rearrangement was called non-productive. Following IMGT convention, CDR3 was defined as the stretch from the second conserved V-encoded cysteine up to the conserved J-encoded phenylalanine. The earlier analysis of a few hundred of the donors excluded any sequence lacking an unambiguous match to a single V gene segment. In an earlier analysis of roughly 600 of the donors, a V segment was called functional when productive rearrangements were above 56.7%, and segregating when the standard deviation between donors exceeded 5%. A statistical classification framework was built to diagnose cytomegalovirus status from the catalog of TCR beta chain sequences. V and J gene assignment, in a later analysis, came from comparing TCR nucleotide sequences with IMGT/GENE-DB human TR gene sequences. In a later analysis, CDR3 sequences and most-parsimonious VDJ recombination scenarios were assigned using the TCRdist pipeline. In a later analysis, every TCR beta chain was defined by the combination of its CDR3 amino acid sequence and its V-gene family, and reads without a unique V-gene family were dropped. In a later analysis, nearly 600 highly shared, low-generation-probability nucleotide sequences were removed to address suspected cross-contamination and a sequencing artifact. In a later analysis, a clonal expansion index for each public chain was calculated from normalized within-repertoire ranks of inferred template counts. Generation probabilities in a later analysis came from a VDJ recombination model fitted to out-of-frame rearrangements, and those results were checked against IGoR. In a later analysis, hypergeometric tests were used to score TCR-TCR, TCR-HLA and TCR-CMV co-occurrence, with a repertoire-size bias correction applied to TCR pairs. False discovery rates were estimated in a later analysis by permuting HLA or CMV assignments 20 times. In a later analysis, co-occurring TCRs were grouped using DBSCAN, with TCRdist sequence similarity added in when clustering inside HLA-allele-positive subsets. Co-occurrence clustering excluded repertoires with fewer than 30,000 or more than 120,000 public chains, plus five with anomalous nucleotide sharing. Here the immuneACCESS table is served through TCRdb, limited to in-frame sequences with V and J called. Missing clones are a known gap in these copies; in checked studies unresolved V genes cover under half, and the rest lacks a known reason. V and J calls and clone size are those listed in that table; D and trimming were worked out from the DNA. The sample data list fewer than 200,000 clones, and roughly 68% of these were observed just once. The top ten constitute approximately 2% of the sample.

The TCR sequence derives from a woman aged 25-40 years in good health and CMV-seronegative. The sequence joins TRBV30 to TRBJ2-7; 10 central nucleotides agree with TRBD1. The sample consisted of PBMCs. The DNA reads TGTGCCTGGGACAGGGGGCGCCCCTACGAGCAGTACTTC. Its coded protein is CAWDRGRPYEQYF.